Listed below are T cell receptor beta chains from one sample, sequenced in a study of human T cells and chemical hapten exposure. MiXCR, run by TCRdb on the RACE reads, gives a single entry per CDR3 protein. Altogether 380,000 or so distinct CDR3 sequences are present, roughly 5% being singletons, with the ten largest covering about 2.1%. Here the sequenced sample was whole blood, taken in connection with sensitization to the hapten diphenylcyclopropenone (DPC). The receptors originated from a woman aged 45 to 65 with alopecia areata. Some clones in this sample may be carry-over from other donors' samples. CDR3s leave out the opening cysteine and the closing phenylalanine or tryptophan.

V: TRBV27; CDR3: ASSTRTASFYEQY
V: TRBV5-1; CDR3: ASSLTSGALNSPLH
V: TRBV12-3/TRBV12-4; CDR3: ASSLGSQPQH
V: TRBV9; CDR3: ASSSPTGDPQETQY
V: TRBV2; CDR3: ASSEAGNTIY
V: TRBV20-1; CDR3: SASRGIQETQY
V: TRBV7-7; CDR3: ASSSPDKQETQY
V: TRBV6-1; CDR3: ASKAPGSYNSPLH
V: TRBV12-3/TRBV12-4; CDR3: ASSLALGPGRDEQY
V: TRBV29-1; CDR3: SVGTSGNYEQY
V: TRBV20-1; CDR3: SATTREGPHEQY
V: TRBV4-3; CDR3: ASSQERAMNTEAF
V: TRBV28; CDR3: ASRVRDGNYEQY
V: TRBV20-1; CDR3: SAQDKVHPEKLF
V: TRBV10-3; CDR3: AISEISGNTIY
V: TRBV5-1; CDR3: ASSLGLRDQETQY
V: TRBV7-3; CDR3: ASSRYGGLVETQY
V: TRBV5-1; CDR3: ASSPFWEGSGANVLT
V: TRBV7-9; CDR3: ASSPPRGGEKLF
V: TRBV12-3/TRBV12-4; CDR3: ASIPFRGRDGDTQY
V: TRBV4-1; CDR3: ASSQDKGNEQF
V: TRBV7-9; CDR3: ASSSGQNTGELF